This T cell receptor (beta chain) was observed in a study of cytomegalovirus exposure and HLA in healthy donors. Study-wide results and limits: Beyond CMV serostatus, there was no information to go on about immune exposure. Reported performance of the classifier showed diagnosis of cytomegalovirus status with high specificity and sensitivity. An analysis was carried out later, and it reportedly showed fewer N-insertions in an Asian-associated ancestry cluster than the approximately 670-donor mean. For most TCR sequences rarity was the rule, although some public TCRs occurred in many donors.

Concerning this clone itself: Its specificity is unknown.

PCR involved 60 Vbeta and 13 Jbeta primers. Generated by immunoSEQ multiplex PCR, the TCRdb table keeps only in-frame clones and is missing some. Of over 200,000 clones detected, about 89% appear once; the ten largest clones hold roughly 1%. CDR3 size: 14 residues. The germline V gene has CDR1 MNHNS and CDR2 SASEGT. Trimming cost V 2 bases and J 6 bases, with 10 bases left between them. This receptor was identified in a woman between 18 and 30 years old in good health and CMV-seronegative. The specimen sequenced was PBMCs. The genes are TRBV6-1 and TRBJ2-2; the D gene is possibly TRBD2 (5 bases). The CDR3 here is CASSERRRAGELFF. CDR3 bases: TGTGCCAGCAGTGAAAGGAGGCGCGCCGGGGAGCTGTTTTTT.